The 19 T cell receptor beta chains presented below share a single source sample, sequenced in a study of blood T cell repertoires in COVID-19. Clones were read by immunoSEQ multiplex PCR, and TCRdb kept only the in-frame ones, dropping some. The sample has over 200,000 clones; roughly 90% are singletons. Specimen: peripheral blood. The receptors derive from an older woman with acute or convalescent COVID-19.

The chain links TRBV4-2 to TRBJ2-3, with 9 bases aligning to TRBD1. From germline, CDR1 is LGHNA and CDR2 YNFKEQ. There are 15 residues in the CDR3. V dropped 5 bases and J dropped 5; count of bases not matched to a gene: 8. The CDR3 nucleotides read TGTGCCAGCAGCTGGGGAGGGACAGGGAAAGATACGCAGTATTTT. Translated, it gives CASSWGGTGKDTQYF.

With respect to this clone: This sample includes further DNA sequences coding for the same CDR3. This rearrangement joins TRBV7-9 to TRBJ1-5, with TRBD1 matching 7 bases. Germline V CDR1 and CDR2: SEHNR, FQNEAQ (reference sequence). This CDR3 comprises 13 residues. V gave up 3 bases and J gave up 5 bases; unmatched junction bases: 1. CDR3 DNA: TGTGCCAGCAGCTTCCAGGGGGATCAGCCCCAGCATTTT. It yields the protein CASSFQGDQPQHF.

The CDR3 nucleotides are TGTGCCAGCAGCTTGGTGGGACAGGGGGCAGGGGAAGCTTTCTTT. This gives the protein CASSLVGQGAGEAFF. The chain couples TRBV5-5 to TRBJ1-1, with 12 bases that match TRBD1. Looked up from germline, CDR1 is SGHKS and CDR2 is YYEKEE (reference sequence). Germline trimming cut 0 bases from V and 8 bases from J; bases unmatched to any gene: 5. The CDR3 sequence is 15 residues long.

The chain employs TRBV30 and TRBJ1-1; no firm D call. The ends were cut back, 1 base at V and 1 base at J, with 7 bases in the middle. The CDR3 has 13 residues. Per the germline V gene, CDR1 is GTSNPN and CDR2 is SVGIG (reference sequence). The CDR3 spells CAWSDGENTEAFF. The CDR3 region has the DNA TGTGCCTGGAGTGACGGGGAGAACACTGAAGCTTTCTTT.

This chain uses TRBV7-9 with TRBJ1-2, with 9 positions matching TRBD1. The CDR3 spans 15 residues. Germline CDR1 SEHNR, CDR2 FQNEAQ (reference sequence). With V trimmed by 0 bases and J by 5 bases, 4 bases remained unmatched. CDR3 DNA: TGTGCCAGCAGCTTAGCTGGACAGGGGTTGTATGGCTACACCTTC. It is translated as CASSLAGQGLYGYTF. The full variable domain, completed using reference TRBV7-9 and TRBJ1-2, is DTGVSQNPRHKITKRGQNVTFRCDPISEHNRLYWYRQTLGQGPEFLTYFQNEAQLEKSRLLSDRFSAERPKGSFSTLEIQRTEQGDSAMYLCASSLAGQGLYGYTFGSGTRLTVV.

This clone was recorded a few times. The chain couples TRBV9 to TRBJ1-2, with unresolved D. The CDR3 has 15 residues. In germline, CDR1 is SGDLS, CDR2 YYNGEE. V dropped 7 bases and J dropped 4 bases, with 20 bases sitting between them. CDR3 amino acids: CASWSEGMSSYGYTF. In DNA form, the CDR3 reads TGTGCCAGCTGGAGTGAGGGCATGTCAAGCTATGGCTACACCTTC.

This chain links TRBV6-5 with TRBJ1-1; D not resolved. In germline, CDR1 is MNHEY, CDR2 SVGAGI. This CDR3 contains 15 residues. Trimming took 1 base from V and 4 from J, leaving 13 bases between them. DNA of the CDR3: TGTGCCAGCAGTTACTGGAGTTCGGGGAGCACTGAAGCTTTCTTT. This codes for CASSYWSSGSTEAFF.

The chain joins TRBV9 to TRBJ1-6; D not resolved. Trimming left V 2 bases short and J 4 bases short, with 4 bases between. Germline CDR1 and CDR2: SGDLS and YYNGEE. CDR3 size: 13 residues. CDR3 in DNA: TGTGCCAGCAGCGTCCAGTATAATTCACCCCTCCACTTT. This translates into CASSVQYNSPLHF. The full variable domain, its missing parts supplied by reference TRBV9 and TRBJ1-6, is DSGVTQTPKHLITATGQRVTLRCSPRSGDLSVYWYQQSLDQGLQFLIQYYNGEERAKGNILERFSAQQFPDLHSELNLSSLELGDSALYFCASSVQYNSPLHFGNGTRLTVT.

The chain combines TRBV5-8 with TRBJ2-3; a weak D match, TRBD2 (6 bases). V lost 2 bases and J 2 bases, leaving 9 bases between the germline ends. This CDR3 contains 14 residues. The germline CDR1 and CDR2 sequences are SGHTS and YDEGEE. CDR3 protein: CASSFAGLTDTQYF. The CDR3 DNA reads as TGTGCCAGCAGCTTTGCGGGACTCACAGATACGCAGTATTTT. Full variable domain (remainder filled in from reference TRBV5-8 and TRBJ2-3): EAGVTQSPTHLIKTRGQQATLRCSPISGHTSVYWYQQALGLGLQFLLWYDEGEERNRGNFPPRFSGRQFPNYSSELNVNALELEDSALYLCASSFAGLTDTQYFGPGTRLTVL.

The rearrangement links TRBV4-3 to TRBJ1-2; TRBD1 might be the D (6 bases). Germline-derived CDR1 and CDR2 are LGHNA and YSLEER. The CDR3 is made up of 14 amino acids. V lost 2 bases and J lost 3, with 10 bases in between. This CDR3 reads CASSQTQGYYGYTF. The CDR3 nucleotides are TGCGCCAGCAGCCAAACACAGGGTTACTATGGCTACACCTTC.

This chain uses TRBV5-1 with TRBJ2-1; 8 nucleotides line up with TRBD1. In germline, CDR1 is SGHRS, CDR2 YFSETQ. This CDR3 is 15 amino acids long. With 4 bases clipped from V and 2 bases from J, the junction kept 5 bases outside the gene matches. CDR3 sequence (DNA): TGCGCCAGCAGCGATGGGACAGGACCCTACAATGAGCAGTTCTTC. As protein: CASSDGTGPYNEQFF. The full variable domain, rest sourced from reference TRBV5-1 and TRBJ2-1, is KAGVTQTPRYLIKTRGQQVTLSCSPISGHRSVSWYQQTPGQGLQFLFEYFSETQRNKGNFPGRFSGRQFSNSRSEMNVSTLELGDSALYLCASSDGTGPYNEQFFGPGTRLTVL.

This chain uses TRBV7-3 with TRBJ1-5, with a possible D match to TRBD1 (5 bases). This CDR3 contains 13 residues. V was trimmed by 3 bases and J by 6 bases, leaving 9 bases between them. Germline CDR1 SGHTA, CDR2 FQGTGA. The CDR3 reads CASSLVGGQPQHF. The CDR3 nucleotides are TGTGCCAGCAGCTTGGTGGGGGGTCAGCCCCAGCATTTT.

The chain recombines TRBV12-3 or TRBV12-4 with TRBJ2-7; D call uncertain. CDR3 length equals 12 residues. With 2 bases removed from V and 4 bases from J, the gap between germline ends came to 6 bases. The CDR3 protein is CASSLLGYEQYF. The CDR3 DNA follows: TGTGCCAGCAGTTTACTCGGTTACGAGCAGTACTTC.

The chain couples TRBV7-9 to TRBJ2-1; TRBD2 matches at 11 bases. V lost 5 bases and J lost 3; bases outside the gene matches: 12. The CDR3 is 18 amino acids. Per germline, CDR1 SEHNR and CDR2 FQNEAQ (reference sequence). CDR3: CASSGGLAETRNYNEQFF. CDR3 DNA sequence: TGTGCCAGCAGCGGGGGACTAGCGGAGACCCGAAACTACAATGAGCAGTTCTTC.

This chain joins TRBV2 and TRBJ2-3; D may be TRBD2 (5 bases). The CDR3 is 14 residues long. The ends were cut back, 3 bases at V and 1 base at J, with 8 bases in the middle. CDR1 is SNHLY, CDR2 FYNNEI, per germline. The chain's CDR3 is CASSDSSRTDTQYF. The CDR3 coding sequence is TGTGCCAGCAGTGATTCTAGCCGCACAGATACGCAGTATTTT.

This sequence joins TRBV6-2 or TRBV6-3 and TRBJ2-7, with no clear D. This CDR3 has 12 amino acids. CDR1 MNHEY and CDR2 SVGEGT come from the germline V gene. V lost 5 bases and J lost 2, with 7 bases in between. CDR3 nucleotide sequence: TGTGCCAGCAGTCAACTTGCCTACGAGCAGTACTTC. This codes for CASSQLAYEQYF.

The V and J genes are TRBV7-2 and TRBJ1-2; D possibly corresponds to TRBD1 (6 bases). The CDR3 consists of 14 residues. V shed 1 base and J shed 7 bases, with 13 bases lying between them. Germline values: CDR1 SGHTA, CDR2 FQGNSA. This CDR3 is CASSLDPGASGYTF. The CDR3 DNA reads as TGTGCCAGCAGCTTAGATCCAGGGGCAAGTGGCTACACCTTC.

The rearrangement joins TRBV2 to TRBJ2-1; TRBD1 matches at 11 bases. Germline loops: CDR1 SNHLY, CDR2 FYNNEI. This CDR3 contains 18 residues. Losses at the gene ends were 9 bases for V and 5 bases for J; bases not matched to a gene: 18. CDR3 DNA sequence: TGTGCCAGTAAGAAGAGCTGGACAGGGGGCGGTAGGAACAATGAGCAGTTCTTC. Encoded protein: CASKKSWTGGGRNNEQFF.

This clone came up once. This CDR3 is CASSLSGGAGTDTQYF. The CDR3 DNA reads as TGTGCCAGCAGCTTGAGCGGGGGGGCCGGCACAGATACGCAGTATTTT. The rearrangement uses TRBV11-2 and TRBJ2-3, with TRBD2 matching over 10 bases. The CDR3 covers 16 residues. V shed 3 bases, J shed 1 base, and the junction held 4 bases outside the gene matches. Germline V gene sequence: CDR1 SGHAT, CDR2 FQNNGV.